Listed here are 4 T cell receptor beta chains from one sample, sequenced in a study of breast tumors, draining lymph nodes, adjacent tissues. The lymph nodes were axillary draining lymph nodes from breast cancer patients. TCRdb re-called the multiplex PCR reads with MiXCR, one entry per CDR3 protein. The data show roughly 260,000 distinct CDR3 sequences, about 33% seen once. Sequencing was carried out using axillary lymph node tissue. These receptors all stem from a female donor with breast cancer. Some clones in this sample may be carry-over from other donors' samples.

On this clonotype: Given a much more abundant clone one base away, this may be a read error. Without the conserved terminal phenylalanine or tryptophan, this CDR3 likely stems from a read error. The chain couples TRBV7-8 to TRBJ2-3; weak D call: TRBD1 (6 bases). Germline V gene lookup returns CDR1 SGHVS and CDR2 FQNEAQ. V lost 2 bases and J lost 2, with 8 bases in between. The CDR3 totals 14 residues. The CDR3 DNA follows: TGTGCCAGCAGCTTACAGGGGCACACAGATACGCAGTATCTT. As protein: CASSLQGHTDTQYL.

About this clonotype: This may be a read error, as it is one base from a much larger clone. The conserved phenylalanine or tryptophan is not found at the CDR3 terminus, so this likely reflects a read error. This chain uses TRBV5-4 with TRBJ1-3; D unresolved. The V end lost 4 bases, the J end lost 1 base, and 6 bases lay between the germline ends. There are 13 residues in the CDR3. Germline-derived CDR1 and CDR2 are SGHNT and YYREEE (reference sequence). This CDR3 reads CASSQVSGNTIYS. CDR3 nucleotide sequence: TGTGCCAGCAGCCAAGTATCTGGAAACACCATATATTCT.

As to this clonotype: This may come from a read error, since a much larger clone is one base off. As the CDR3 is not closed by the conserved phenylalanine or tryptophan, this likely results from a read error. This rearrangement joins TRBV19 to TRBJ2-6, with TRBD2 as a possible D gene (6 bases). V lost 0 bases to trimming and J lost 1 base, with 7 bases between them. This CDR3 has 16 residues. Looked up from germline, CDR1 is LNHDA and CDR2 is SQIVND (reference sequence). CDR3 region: CASSIDGGSGANVLTS. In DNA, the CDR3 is TGTGCCAGTAGTATAGATGGGGGGTCTGGGGCCAACGTCCTGACTTCC.

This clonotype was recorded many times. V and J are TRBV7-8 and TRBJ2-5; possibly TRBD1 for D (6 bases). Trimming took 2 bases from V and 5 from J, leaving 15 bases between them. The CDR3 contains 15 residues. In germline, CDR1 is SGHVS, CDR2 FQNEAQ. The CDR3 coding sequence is TGTGCCAGCAGCTTACCCCGAGGGGGTCGGGAGACCCAGTACTTC. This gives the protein CASSLPRGGRETQYF.